This T cell receptor (beta chain) was obtained from a study of CD8+ T cells in alopecia areata. Findings and limits, study-wide: Many expanded lesional clones stayed in scalp and blood while on tofacitinib.

Following extraction, RNA underwent reverse transcription to cDNA, which served as the sequencing template. Sequencing used immunoSEQ multiplex PCR; TCRdb keeps in-frame clones, though not all of them. There are 150,000 to 200,000 clones in the sample; 60% occur only once, and 0.85% to 1.3% lies in the top ten. As to treatment: oral pan-JAK inhibitor, 5-10 mg twice daily. Peripheral blood samples and lesional scalp punch biopsies were obtained from alopecia areata patients. Deletions cut 1 base from V and 2 bases from J, with 12 bases between. The CDR3 consists of 15 residues. Germline V gives CDR1 LNHDA, CDR2 SQIVND (reference sequence). Comments on this clone: Its antigen is unidentified.

This chain uses TRBV19 with TRBJ2-7, with D perhaps matching TRBD1 or TRBD2 (5 bases each). This sequence was found in a human donor with alopecia areata. The source material was CD4+ T cells sorted from blood, sampled at week 24, from a patient treated with tofacitinib. CDR3 sequence reads: CASSIAGTGTYEQYF. CDR3 nucleotide sequence: TGTGCCAGTAGTATAGCCGGGACGGGGACCTACGAGCAGTACTTC.